The next 21 T cell receptor beta chains were all read from a single sample in a study of T cell repertoires in cytomegalovirus infection. TCRdb independently ran MiXCR on the reads; one entry per CDR3 protein. This table has about 400,000 distinct CDR3 sequences, 15% to 20% appearing once. The sample comprised PBMCs. These receptors were collected from a human donor in good health (CMV status not recorded). Some clones in this sample may be carry-over from other donors' samples.

The chain has TRBV12-3 or TRBV12-4 and TRBJ2-7; TRBD2 aligns across 9 bases. Trimming cost V 4 bases and J 3 bases; bases outside gene matches: 4. The length of the CDR3 is 14 residues. The CDR3 region is CASSSRTSVYEQYF. The CDR3 DNA reads as TGTGCCAGCAGTTCCCGGACTAGCGTCTACGAGCAGTACTTC.

The sample holds many counts of this clonotype. CDR3 protein: CASSSDSFSYEQYF. The CDR3, as DNA: TGTGCCAGCAGCTCAGACAGTTTCTCCTACGAGCAGTACTTC. The gene calls are TRBV7-2 and TRBJ2-7; D might be TRBD1 (5 bases). Per germline, CDR1 SGHTA and CDR2 FQGNSA. The CDR3 is 14 residues long. V dropped 4 bases and J dropped 0 bases, with 10 bases sitting between them.

This chain connects TRBV7-9 to TRBJ1-2; D is undetermined. Germline values: CDR1 SEHNR, CDR2 FQNEAQ (reference sequence). The CDR3 has 14 residues. Trimming stripped 4 bases from V and 4 bases from J, with 13 bases between. The CDR3 region is CASSSTRPGYGYTF. The CDR3, as DNA: TGTGCCAGCAGCTCTACCCGTCCAGGCTATGGCTACACCTTC.

J is TRBJ2-1 and V is TRBV27, with 15 nucleotides matching TRBD2. This CDR3 is 19 amino acids long. With V trimmed by 5 bases and J by 1 base, 9 bases remained unmatched. CDR1 is MNHEY and CDR2 is SMNVEV in the germline V gene (reference sequence). The CDR3 spells CASSPGLAGGLRSYNEQFF. The CDR3 DNA sequence: TGTGCCAGCAGTCCCGGACTAGCGGGAGGGCTAAGATCCTACAATGAGCAGTTCTTC.

This clonotype was seen ten or more times. The CDR3 region has the DNA TGTGCCAGCAGCTACCAGGGGGATACGCAGTATTTT. Amino acids: CASSYQGDTQYF. V and J are TRBV7-2 and TRBJ2-3, with a weak D call TRBD1 (6 bases). With 4 bases removed from V and 6 bases from J, the gap between germline ends came to 8 bases. The germline V gene encodes CDR1 SGHTA and CDR2 FQGNSA. The CDR3 length is 12 residues. The whole variable domain, filled in from reference TRBV7-2 and TRBJ2-3, reads GAGVSQSPSNKVTEKGKDVELRCDPISGHTALYWYRQSLGQGLEFLIYFQGNSAPDKSGLPSDRFSAERTGGSVSTLTIQRTQQEDSAVYLCASSYQGDTQYFGPGTRLTVL.

The genes are TRBV9 and TRBJ2-1, with 9 bases aligning to TRBD2. V was pared by 2 bases and J by 7 bases, with 7 bases of the junction left unmatched. The CDR3 contains 15 residues. Looked up from germline, CDR1 is SGDLS and CDR2 is YYNGEE. The CDR3 region has the DNA TGTGCCAGCAGCGTGGGCGGGAGGGCCGGGAATGAGCAGTTCTTC. It translates to CASSVGGRAGNEQFF.

The V call is TRBV6-1, the J call TRBJ2-1; 7 nucleotides line up with TRBD2. Per germline, CDR1 MNHNS and CDR2 SASEGT. This CDR3 region has 15 residues. The junction had 5 bases not matched to a gene; V was cut back by 2 bases and J by 4 bases. DNA of the CDR3: TGTGCCAGCAGTGAAACTAGCGCCACGTACAATGAGCAGTTCTTC. It is translated as CASSETSATYNEQFF.

This clonotype turned up a few times. The V call is TRBV18, the J call TRBJ2-5; D perhaps matches TRBD2 (7 bases). This CDR3 region has 15 residues. V was cut by 6 bases and J by 3 bases, with 17 bases left in between. Germline lookup yields CDR1 KGHSH and CDR2 LQKENI. The CDR3 loop reads CASSLFQGTKETQYF. For the CDR3, the DNA is TGTGCCAGCTCCCTGTTCCAGGGGACTAAAGAGACCCAGTACTTC.

This clonotype was counted at least ten times. The chain uses TRBV10-2 and TRBJ2-2, with D possibly TRBD1 on 6 matching bases. Trimming took 8 bases from V and 3 from J, leaving 7 bases between them. The CDR3 consists of 12 residues. Per the germline V gene, CDR1 is WSHSY and CDR2 is SAAADI. The CDR3 DNA reads as TGCGCCAGCGCAGGGGACACCGGGGAGCTGTTTTTT. It yields the protein CASAGDTGELFF.

There are a few counts of this clonotype. The chain links TRBV12-3 or TRBV12-4 to TRBJ2-5; perhaps TRBD2 as D (6 bases). Trimming left V 5 bases short and J 6 bases short, with 10 bases between. This CDR3 contains 12 residues. The DNA of the CDR3 is TGTGCCAGCAGTATTGCGGGGCAGACCCAGTACTTC. It translates to CASSIAGQTQYF.

In its sample, this clonotype was seen many times. The J gene is TRBJ2-3, the V gene TRBV6-2 or TRBV6-3, with no clear D. V was cut by 3 bases and J by 5 bases, with 12 bases left in between. CDR3 size: 14 residues. Per germline, CDR1 MNHEY and CDR2 SVGEGT. The CDR3 sequence is CASSYRSRLDTQYF. CDR3 in DNA: TGTGCCAGCAGTTATAGGTCCCGGTTAGATACGCAGTATTTT.

This clonotype was seen a few times. The chain has TRBV7-6 and TRBJ2-3; TRBD1 is a possible D gene (6 bases). V was cut by 2 bases and J by 2 bases, with 14 bases left in between. Germline-derived CDR1 and CDR2 are SGHVS and FNYEAQ. CDR3 length: 16 residues. The CDR3 nucleotides read TGTGCCAGCAGCTTAATTCGGACAGCGTCCACAGATACGCAGTATTTT. It is translated as CASSLIRTASTDTQYF.

This clonotype was recorded a few times. One end of the junction varies from germline; a read error may be responsible. This rearrangement joins TRBV4-1 to TRBJ2-1; 13 bases agree with TRBD2. The CDR3 totals 12 residues. Germline loops: CDR1 MGHRA, CDR2 YSYEKL. The CDR3 reads CASSRGTSGVSF. The CDR3 DNA reads as TGCGCCAGCAGCCGGGGGACTAGCGGGGTGTCCTTC.

This clonotype occurred a few times. V usage is TRBV7-9 and J usage is TRBJ1-1, with TRBD1 identical over 8 bases. J lost 3 bases, V lost 7 bases, and 13 bases had no gene match. CDR1 SEHNR and CDR2 FQNEAQ come from the germline V gene (reference sequence). There are 16 residues in the CDR3. DNA for the CDR3: TGTGCCAGCACCCCTGGTGCCGCCAGGGGGCACACTGAAGCTTTCTTT. It translates to CASTPGAARGHTEAFF.

This clonotype was detected many times. This rearrangement joins TRBV12-3 or TRBV12-4 to TRBJ2-1; 7 positions agree with TRBD2. The CDR3 sequence is 16 residues long. J lost 5 bases, V lost 6 bases, and 13 bases had no gene match. As DNA, the CDR3 is TGTGCCAGCAGGGACCCCCTGGCGGGGAGGGACAATGAGCAGTTCTTC. This sequence encodes CASRDPLAGRDNEQFF.

The V and J genes are TRBV20-1 and TRBJ2-1, with no clear D. The CDR3 length is 13 residues. Germline CDR1 is DFQATT and CDR2 is SNEGSKA (reference sequence). The V end was cut by 3 bases, the J end by 9 bases, with 15 bases between. The CDR3 bases are TGCAGTGCTAGTTCGGTGAGACGTGTTGAGCAGTTCTTC. This codes for CSASSVRRVEQFF.

This chain links TRBV7-9 with TRBJ1-4, with TRBD1 identical over 9 bases. V shed 5 bases, J shed 7 bases, and the junction held 8 bases outside the gene matches. Germline V lookup: CDR1 SEHNR, CDR2 FQNEAQ (reference sequence). This CDR3 is built from 15 residues. CDR3 DNA sequence: TGTGCCAGCAGCGGATCGGACAGGGGTGGTGAAAAACTGTTTTTT. Its translation: CASSGSDRGGEKLFF.

The rearrangement links TRBV27 to TRBJ2-1; D gene ambiguous. V was cut by 5 bases and J by 2 bases, with 13 bases left in between. Germline V gene data show CDR1 as MNHEY and CDR2 as SMNVEV (reference sequence). The CDR3 extends over 15 amino acids. CDR3 sequence reads: CASSLRSSAYNEQFF. The CDR3 DNA follows: TGTGCCAGCAGTCTCCGTTCTTCGGCCTACAATGAGCAGTTCTTC.

The CDR3 DNA sequence: TGTGCCAGCAGCGCACTAGCGGGTTCTGAGACCCAGTACTTC. Residues: CASSALAGSETQYF. The chain joins TRBV9 to TRBJ2-5, with TRBD2 identical over 9 bases. The V gene's germline CDR1 is SGDLS and CDR2 YYNGEE. This CDR3 is built from 14 residues. Unmatched junction bases numbered 5, after V lost 3 bases and J lost 5 bases. Filled out from reference TRBV9 and TRBJ2-5, the complete variable domain reads DSGVTQTPKHLITATGQRVTLRCSPRSGDLSVYWYQQSLDQGLQFLIQYYNGEERAKGNILERFSAQQFPDLHSELNLSSLELGDSALYFCASSALAGSETQYFGPGTRLLVL.

The rearrangement uses TRBV11-2 and TRBJ2-3; maybe TRBD2 (5 bases). The CDR3 loop spans 13 amino acids. V dropped 5 bases and J dropped 6 bases, with 12 bases sitting between them. In germline, CDR1 is SGHAT, CDR2 FQNNGV. The CDR3 reads CASSPQERDTQYF. CDR3 nucleotides: TGTGCCAGCAGCCCACAAGAGCGGGATACGCAGTATTTT.

This clonotype was counted a few times. The chain is built from TRBV7-9 and TRBJ2-1; TRBD2 agrees at 9 bases. The V gene's germline CDR1 is SEHNR and CDR2 FQNEAQ (reference sequence). The CDR3 runs 17 residues. J lost 5 bases, V lost 0 bases, and 8 bases had no gene match. As DNA, the CDR3 is TGTGCCAGCAGCTTAGCGTCGACTAGCGGCAGGGACAATGAGCAGTTCTTC. Protein sequence: CASSLASTSGRDNEQFF.